This entry features one T cell receptor (beta chain) sequence. What it binds is not known. The protocol was immunoSEQ multiplex PCR, while the TCRdb copy is restricted to in-frame clones and leaves out a portion. The table shows 500,000 to 650,000 clones, with 70% to 80% occurring only once. After removal of 5 bases from V and 3 bases from J, the junction contained 11 bases not matched to a gene. The CDR3 is 16 residues long. Germline lookup yields CDR1 LNHDA and CDR2 SQIVND (reference sequence). These data originate in a study of shared clonotypes between healthy human individuals. Findings of the study overall: There were few donors, and this limited the genetic and exposure-history diversity represented. Among donors, sharing of clonotypes was expected to be affected by sequencing depth.

Adults of Caucasian background living in Nashville, Tennessee made up all donors. The sequenced material came from PBMCs. The chain recombines TRBV19 with TRBJ2-3, with 7 bases aligning to TRBD2. This TCR derives from a middle-aged woman in good health. Some clones in this sample may be carry-over from other donors' samples. DNA of the CDR3: TGTGCCAGTAGTTCCACTCCGGGGGGTAAGACAGATACGCAGTATTTT. It translates to CASSSTPGGKTDTQYF. The full variable domain, rest sourced from reference TRBV19 and TRBJ2-3, is DGGITQSPKYLFRKEGQNVTLSCEQNLNHDAMYWYRQDPGQGLRLIYYSQIVNDFQKGDIAEGYSVSREKKESFPLTVTSAQKNPTAFYLCASSSTPGGKTDTQYFGPGTRLTVL.